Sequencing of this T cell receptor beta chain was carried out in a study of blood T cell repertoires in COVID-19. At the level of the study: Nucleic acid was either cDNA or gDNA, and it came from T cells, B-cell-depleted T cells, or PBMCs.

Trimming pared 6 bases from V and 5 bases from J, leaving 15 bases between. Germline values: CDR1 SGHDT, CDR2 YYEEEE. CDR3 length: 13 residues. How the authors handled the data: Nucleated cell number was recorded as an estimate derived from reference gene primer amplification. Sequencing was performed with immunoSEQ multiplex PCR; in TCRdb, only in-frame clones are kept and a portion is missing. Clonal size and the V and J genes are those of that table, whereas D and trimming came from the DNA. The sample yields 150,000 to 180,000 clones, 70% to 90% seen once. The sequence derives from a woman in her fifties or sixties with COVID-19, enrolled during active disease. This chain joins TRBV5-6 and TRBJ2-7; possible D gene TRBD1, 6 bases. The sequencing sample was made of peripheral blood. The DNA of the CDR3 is TGTGCCAGCACCAAGACAGGCAGGGACGAGCAGTACTTC. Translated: CASTKTGRDEQYF.